The rows below give T cell receptor beta chains drawn from one sample of a study of cytomegalovirus exposure and HLA in healthy donors. Profiling relied on immunoSEQ multiplex PCR, and the TCRdb table lists in-frame clones only, not all of them. In the table there are some 150,000 clones, roughly four fifths of which are singletons. The specimen was PBMCs. All receptors come from a man aged 30-40 years in good health and CMV-seropositive. The CDR3 runs from the conserved cysteine through the conserved F or W. A D gene is named only where the DNA matches it firmly. Where a row states a size, it is once, few, many or the class of an expanded clone; other rows omit it.

cdr3_nt cdr3_aa j_call clone_size cdr3_length d_call v_call
TGTGCCAGCCACGGGTACGGATCGGCCAAAAACATTCAGTACTTC CASHGYGSAKNIQYF TRBJ2-4 - 15 - TRBV18
TGCGCCAGCAGTGAGTCCTCCGGGACTACCTTTGGTACGCAGTATTTT CASSESSGTTFGTQYF TRBJ2-3 - 16 TRBD2 TRBV10-2
TGCAGCGTTTTTATGGAGACCCAGTACTTC CSVFMETQYF TRBJ2-5 - 10 - TRBV29-1
TGCGCCAGCAGCTTTAGCGGGGGAGTCACCGGGGAGCTGTTTTTT CASSFSGGVTGELFF TRBJ2-2 - 15 TRBD2 TRBV5-1
TGTGCCAGCAGCTTCGGACAGGGGTACGAGCAGTACTTC CASSFGQGYEQYF TRBJ2-7 - 13 TRBD1 TRBV11-2
TGTGCCTGGAGCCTCGGGACAGGGCTCTATGGCTACACCTTC CAWSLGTGLYGYTF TRBJ1-2 - 14 TRBD1 TRBV30
TGCGCCAGCAGCATCGACAGGGGAGACTATGGCTACACCTTC CASSIDRGDYGYTF TRBJ1-2 - 14 TRBD1 TRBV4-1
TGTGCCAGCAGCTTGGCCGGGAGGAGCGAGCAGTACTTC CASSLAGRSEQYF TRBJ2-7 - 13 TRBD2 TRBV5-5
TGTGCCAGCAACCCAACCGCGACTAGACTCACAGATACGCAGTATTTT CASNPTATRLTDTQYF TRBJ2-3 - 16 - TRBV7-9
TGCGCCAGCAGCTCACCGGGACTAGCTCCCGAGCAGTACTTC CASSSPGLAPEQYF TRBJ2-7 few 14 TRBD2 TRBV5-1
TGCAGCGTTGAAGATATACAGGGTCAGCCCCAGCATTTT CSVEDIQGQPQHF TRBJ1-5 - 13 - TRBV29-1
TGCGCCAGCAGCCGACGGACAGGAGGTAATTCACCCCTCCACTTT CASSRRTGGNSPLHF TRBJ1-6 few 15 TRBD1 TRBV4-3
TGTGCCAGTAGTGAGACAGGGGCCTCCTACGAGCAGTACTTC CASSETGASYEQYF TRBJ2-7 - 14 TRBD1 TRBV19
TGTGCCAGCAGTAGCGGTCCTAGCACAGATACGCAGTATTTT CASSSGPSTDTQYF TRBJ2-3 - 14 - TRBV6-4
TGTGCCAGCAGCCCGGCCTCTAGCGGGAGGGGGGGCAAGGGAGAGCTGTTTTTT CASSPASSGRGGKGELFF TRBJ2-2 - 18 TRBD2 TRBV27
TGCGCCAGCAGCCATCCGGTTCGAGACAGGGTCCATCAGCCCCAGCATTTT CASSHPVRDRVHQPQHF TRBJ1-5 once 17 TRBD1 TRBV4-1
TGCGCCAGCAGCCCCCTGACAGGGAGGAACACTGAAGCTTTCTTT CASSPLTGRNTEAFF TRBJ1-1 - 15 TRBD1 TRBV4-1
TGTGCCAGCAGCTTCACAGGCACACAAAATGAAAAACTGTTTTTT CASSFTGTQNEKLFF TRBJ1-4 - 15 - TRBV5-6
TGTGCCAGCAGTTTTAGGGAGACTACAGATACGCAGTATTTT CASSFRETTDTQYF TRBJ2-3 - 14 - TRBV27
TGTGCCAGCAGACATCTTAGGGACGTGTGGGACTTCGAATACGAGCAGTACTTC CASRHLRDVWDFEYEQYF TRBJ2-7 once 18 - TRBV28
TGTGCCAGCAGTTCGACAGGGACTGGAAACACCATATATTTT CASSSTGTGNTIYF TRBJ1-3 - 14 TRBD1 TRBV28
TGTGCCAGCAGGACAGGGGGTGGGAGCAATCAGCCCCAGCATTTT CASRTGGGSNQPQHF TRBJ1-5 - 15 TRBD1 TRBV6-5
TGCGCCAGCAGCCAAATGGCGGCGGGCACAACTAATGAAAAACTGTTTTTT CASSQMAAGTTNEKLFF TRBJ1-4 - 17 - TRBV4-3
TGCGCCAGCAGCTTGAAGTTCAGGACAGTCCTTAATTCACCCCTCCACTTT CASSLKFRTVLNSPLHF TRBJ1-6 - 17 - TRBV5-1
TGTGCCACCGTAAAGGGACAGGGACCCGGGGAGCTGTTTTTT CATVKGQGPGELFF TRBJ2-2 - 14 TRBD1 TRBV6-5
TGTGCCAGCAGCGTAAGGGCCAGCAGCGGGGGAAACAATGAGCAGTTCTTC CASSVRASSGGNNEQFF TRBJ2-1 - 17 TRBD2 TRBV9
TGTGCCAGCAGCTTAGCGGGGACTCAGAAGAATTCACCCCTCCACTTT CASSLAGTQKNSPLHF TRBJ1-6 once 16 - TRBV7-2
TGTGCCACCGGGGACACAGGGGCCGGGGAGCTGTTTTTT CATGDTGAGELFF TRBJ2-2 few 13 TRBD1 TRBV2
TGTGCCAGCAGTTACGACAGATATGGTTCACCCCTCCACTTT CASSYDRYGSPLHF TRBJ1-6 - 14 - TRBV6-5
TGTGCCAGCAGCCGGACAGCTAATCAGCCCCAGCATTTT CASSRTANQPQHF TRBJ1-5 - 13 - TRBV5-6
TGTGCCAGCAGTGACTTAGATGGCGGGGAGCTGTTTTTT CASSDLDGGELFF TRBJ2-2 - 13 - TRBV6-4
TGCAGCGTTTTAGAGGGCTACACCTTC CSVLEGYTF TRBJ1-2 - 9 - TRBV29-1
TGTGCCAGCAGCTCATCCCCGACAGGGAGCCAGCCCCAGCATTTT CASSSSPTGSQPQHF TRBJ1-5 - 15 TRBD1 TRBV7-9